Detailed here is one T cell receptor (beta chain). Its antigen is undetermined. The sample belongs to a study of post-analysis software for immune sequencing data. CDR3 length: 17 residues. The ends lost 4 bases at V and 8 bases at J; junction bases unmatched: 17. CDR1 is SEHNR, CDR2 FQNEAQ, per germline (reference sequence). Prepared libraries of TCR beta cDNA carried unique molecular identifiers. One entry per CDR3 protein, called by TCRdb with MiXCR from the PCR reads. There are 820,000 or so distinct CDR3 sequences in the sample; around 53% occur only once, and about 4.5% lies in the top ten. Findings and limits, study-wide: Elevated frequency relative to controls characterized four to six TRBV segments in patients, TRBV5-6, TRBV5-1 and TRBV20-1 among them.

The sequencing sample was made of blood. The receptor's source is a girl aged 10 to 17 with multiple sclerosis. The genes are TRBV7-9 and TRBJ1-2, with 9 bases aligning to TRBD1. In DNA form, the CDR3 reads TGTGCCAGCAGCTCTAGGACAGGGGTCCTTTTACTGCGGGGCTACACCTTC. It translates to CASSSRTGVLLLRGYTF.